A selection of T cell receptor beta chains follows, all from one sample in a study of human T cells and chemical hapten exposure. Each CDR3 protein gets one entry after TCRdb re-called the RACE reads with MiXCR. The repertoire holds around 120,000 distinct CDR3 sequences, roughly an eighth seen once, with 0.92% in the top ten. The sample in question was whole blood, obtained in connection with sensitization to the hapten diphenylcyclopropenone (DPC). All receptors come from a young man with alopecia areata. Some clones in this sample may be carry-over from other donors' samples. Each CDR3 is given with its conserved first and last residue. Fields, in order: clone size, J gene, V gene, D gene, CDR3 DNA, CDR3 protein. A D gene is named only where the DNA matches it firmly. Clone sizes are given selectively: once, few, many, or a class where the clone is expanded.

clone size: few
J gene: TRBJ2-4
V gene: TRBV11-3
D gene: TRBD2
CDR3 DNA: TGTGCCAGCAGCGACAACAGACTAGCGGGGACCGGAAACATTCAGTACTTC
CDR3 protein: CASSDNRLAGTGNIQYF

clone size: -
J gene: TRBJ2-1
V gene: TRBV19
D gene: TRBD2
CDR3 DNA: TGTGCCAAGCAGAACACGGGACTAGCGGGGGGTAGTGAGCAGTTCTTC
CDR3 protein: CAKQNTGLAGGSEQFF

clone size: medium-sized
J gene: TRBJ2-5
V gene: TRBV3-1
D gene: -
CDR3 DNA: TGTGCCAGCAATTTAGATCAAGAGACCCAGTACTTC
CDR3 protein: CASNLDQETQYF

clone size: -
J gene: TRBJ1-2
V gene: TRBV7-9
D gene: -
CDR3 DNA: TGTGCCAGCAGCCAATGGACAGTCATTAACTATGGCTACACCTTC
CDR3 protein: CASSQWTVINYGYTF

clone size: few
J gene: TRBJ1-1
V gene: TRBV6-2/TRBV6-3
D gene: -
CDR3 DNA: TGTGCCAGCAGTCGCATGAACACTGAAGCTTTCTTT
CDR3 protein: CASSRMNTEAFF

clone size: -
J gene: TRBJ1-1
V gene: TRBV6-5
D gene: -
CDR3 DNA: TGTGCCAGCAGTTACTCATCACCAGGGACCACTGAAGCTTTCTTT
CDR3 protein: CASSYSSPGTTEAFF

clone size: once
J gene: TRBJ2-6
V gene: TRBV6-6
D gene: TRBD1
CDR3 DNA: TGTGCCAGCGGGGCAGGGGGCTTGGCTGGGACCAACGTCCTGACTTTC
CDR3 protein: CASGAGGLAGTNVLTF

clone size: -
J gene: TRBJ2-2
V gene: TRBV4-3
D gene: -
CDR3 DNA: TGCGCCAGCAGCCAAGATCGGATCCGGGGGAGCACCGGGGAGCTGTTTTTT
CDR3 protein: CASSQDRIRGSTGELFF

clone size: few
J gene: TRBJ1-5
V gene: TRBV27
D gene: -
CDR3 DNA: TGTGCCACCTCGACGACAGGCGGGCCCCAGCATTTT
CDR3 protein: CATSTTGGPQHF

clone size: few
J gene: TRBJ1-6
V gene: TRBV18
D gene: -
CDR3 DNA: TGTGCCAGCTCACCTGCGAGCTCCTATAATTCACCCCTCCACTTT
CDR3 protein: CASSPASSYNSPLHF

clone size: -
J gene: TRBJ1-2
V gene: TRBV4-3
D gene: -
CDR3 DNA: TGCGCCAGCAGCCAAGGAAGGGCTAACTATGGCTACACCTTC
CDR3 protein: CASSQGRANYGYTF

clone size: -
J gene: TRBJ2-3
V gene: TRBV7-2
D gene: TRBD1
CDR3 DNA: TGTGCCAGCAGCCCCCCGAGGGGGCAGAGCACAGATACGCAGTATTTT
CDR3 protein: CASSPPRGQSTDTQYF

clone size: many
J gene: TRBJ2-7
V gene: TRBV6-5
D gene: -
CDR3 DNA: TGTGCCAGCAGTTACGGTACGCCCGCTTACTACGAGCAGTACTTC
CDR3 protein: CASSYGTPAYYEQYF

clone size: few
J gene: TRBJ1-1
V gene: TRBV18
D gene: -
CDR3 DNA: TGTGCCAGCTCACCATTGGAGAACACTGAAGCTTTCTTT
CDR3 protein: CASSPLENTEAFF

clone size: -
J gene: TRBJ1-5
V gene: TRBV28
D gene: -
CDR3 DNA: TGTGCCAGCAGCCTTACAGGGTTGAATCAGCCCCAGCATTTT
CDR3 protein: CASSLTGLNQPQHF

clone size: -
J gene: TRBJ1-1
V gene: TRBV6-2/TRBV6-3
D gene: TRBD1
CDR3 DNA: TGTGCCAGCAGTCTATTTGGGACAGGGAAAAACACTGAAGCTTTCTTT
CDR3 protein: CASSLFGTGKNTEAFF

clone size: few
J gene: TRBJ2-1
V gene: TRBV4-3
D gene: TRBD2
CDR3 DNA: TGCGCCAGCAGCCAAGATTTGGGGGGGAATGAGCAGTTCTTC
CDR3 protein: CASSQDLGGNEQFF

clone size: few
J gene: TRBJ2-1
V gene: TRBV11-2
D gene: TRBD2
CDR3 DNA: TGTGCCAGCAGCTCCCTACTAGCGGGGGTTCCTGAGCAGTTCTTC
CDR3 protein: CASSSLLAGVPEQFF

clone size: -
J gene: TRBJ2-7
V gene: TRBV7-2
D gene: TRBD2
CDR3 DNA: TGTGCCAGCAGCCGTGGGGGGAGACCGGGACTAGTTGGAAAGCAGTACTTC
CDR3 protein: CASSRGGRPGLVGKQYF

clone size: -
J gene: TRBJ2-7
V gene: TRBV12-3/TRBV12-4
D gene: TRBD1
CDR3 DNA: TGTGCCAGCAGGGATCAACAGGGGTCCTACGAGCAGTACTTC
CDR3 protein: CASRDQQGSYEQYF

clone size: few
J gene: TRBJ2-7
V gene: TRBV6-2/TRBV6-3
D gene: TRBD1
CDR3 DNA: TGTGCCAGCAGTAAACCACAGGGGGCCAAGTACGAGCAGTACTTC
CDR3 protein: CASSKPQGAKYEQYF

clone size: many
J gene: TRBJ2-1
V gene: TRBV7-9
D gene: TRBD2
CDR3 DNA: TGTGCCAGCAGCTCACAGACTAGCGGGGGGCAGAATGAGCAGTTCTTC
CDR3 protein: CASSSQTSGGQNEQFF

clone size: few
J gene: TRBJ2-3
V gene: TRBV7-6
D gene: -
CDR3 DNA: TGTGCCAGCAGCTTAGGGCCCACAGATACGCAGTATTTT
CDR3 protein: CASSLGPTDTQYF

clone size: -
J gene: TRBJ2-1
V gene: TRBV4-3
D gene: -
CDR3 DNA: TGCGCCAGCAGCCAAGGGCACTCCAATGAGCAGTTCTTC
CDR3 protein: CASSQGHSNEQFF

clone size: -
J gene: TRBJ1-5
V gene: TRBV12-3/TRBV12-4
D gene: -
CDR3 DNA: TGTGCCAGCAGCCTCTACATCGGCGGATTCAGCAATCAGCCCCAGCATTTT
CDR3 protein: CASSLYIGGFSNQPQHF

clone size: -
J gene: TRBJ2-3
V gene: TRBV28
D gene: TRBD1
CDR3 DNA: TGTGCCAGCGTAGGACAGGACACAGATACGCAGTATTTT
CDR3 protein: CASVGQDTDTQYF

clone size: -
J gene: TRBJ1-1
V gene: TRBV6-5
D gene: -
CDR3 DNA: TGTGCCAGCAGTCAACGGGACTCGAACACTGAAGCTTTCTTT
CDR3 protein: CASSQRDSNTEAFF

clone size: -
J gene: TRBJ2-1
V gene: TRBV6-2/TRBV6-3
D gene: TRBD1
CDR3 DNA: TGTGCCAGCTCAATCAGACAGGGGCGGATCTCCTACAATGAGCAGTTCTTC
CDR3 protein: CASSIRQGRISYNEQFF

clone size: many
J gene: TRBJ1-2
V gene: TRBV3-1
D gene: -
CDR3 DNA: TGTGCCAGCAGCCAAGATCTGTGGAGGGACTATGGCTACACCTTC
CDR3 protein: CASSQDLWRDYGYTF

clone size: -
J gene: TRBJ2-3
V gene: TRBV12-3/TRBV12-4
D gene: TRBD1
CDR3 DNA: TGTGCCAGCAGTCTCAGGACAGGGGGTGCAGATACGCAGTATTTT
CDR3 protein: CASSLRTGGADTQYF

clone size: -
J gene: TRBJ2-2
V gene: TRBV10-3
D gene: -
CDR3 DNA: TGTGCCATCAGTGAGACATCACCGGGACGGCGGGGCGGGGAGCTGTTTTTT
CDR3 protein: CAISETSPGRRGGELFF

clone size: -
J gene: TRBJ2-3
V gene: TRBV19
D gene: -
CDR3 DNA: TGTGCCAGTAGTATGGGCAGGGGCACAGATACGCAGTATTTT
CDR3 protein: CASSMGRGTDTQYF

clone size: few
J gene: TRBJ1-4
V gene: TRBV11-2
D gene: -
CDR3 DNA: TGTGCCAGCAGCTCCGGTGGCGGTTTCGGGCTGTTTTTT
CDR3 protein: CASSSGGGFGLFF

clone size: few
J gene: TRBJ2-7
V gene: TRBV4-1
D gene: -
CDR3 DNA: TGCGCCAGCAGCCAAGGGGTGCCCTACGAGCAGTACTTC
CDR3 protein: CASSQGVPYEQYF

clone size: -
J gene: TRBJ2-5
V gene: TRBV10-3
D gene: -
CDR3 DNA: TGTGCCACCTACCGGGACGGGGTAGAGACCCAGTACTTC
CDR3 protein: CATYRDGVETQYF

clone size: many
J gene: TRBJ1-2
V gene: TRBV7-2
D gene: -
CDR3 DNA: TGTGCCAGCAGCTCTTTTCCCGGACAATTAAAGGGGGGCTACACCTTC
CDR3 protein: CASSSFPGQLKGGYTF

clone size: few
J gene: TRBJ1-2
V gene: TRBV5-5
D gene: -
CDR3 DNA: TGTGCCAGCAGCTTGGACAGAGTAAGCTATGGCTACACCTTC
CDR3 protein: CASSLDRVSYGYTF

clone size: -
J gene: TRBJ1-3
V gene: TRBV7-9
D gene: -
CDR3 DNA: TGTGCCAGCAGCCCCCGTCACCCCAACAGGGTCAACTCTGGAAACACCATATATTTT
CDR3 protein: CASSPRHPNRVNSGNTIYF

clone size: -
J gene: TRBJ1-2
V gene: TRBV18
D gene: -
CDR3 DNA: TGTGCCAGCTCACCAACAGGACATGACGCGTTCTATGGCTACACCTTC
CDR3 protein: CASSPTGHDAFYGYTF

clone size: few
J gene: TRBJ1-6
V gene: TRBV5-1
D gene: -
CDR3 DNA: TGCGCCAGCAGCTCCGGGGGCGGGGAATCACCCCTCCACTTT
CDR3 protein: CASSSGGGESPLHF

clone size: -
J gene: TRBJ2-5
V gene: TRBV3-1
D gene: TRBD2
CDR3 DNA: TGTGCCAGCAGCCAAGTGTCCCCACTAGCGGGGGGGCAGGTTTCGGAGACCCAGTACTTC
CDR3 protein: CASSQVSPLAGGQVSETQYF

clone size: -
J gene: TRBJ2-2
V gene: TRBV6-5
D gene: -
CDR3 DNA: TGTGCCAGCAGTTACTCGGCAGGAAACACCGGGGAGCTGTTTTTT
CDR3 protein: CASSYSAGNTGELFF

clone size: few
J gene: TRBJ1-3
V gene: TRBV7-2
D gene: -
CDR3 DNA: TGTGCCAGCAGCTCACGATACTCGAGAGGAAACACCATATATTTT
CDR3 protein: CASSSRYSRGNTIYF

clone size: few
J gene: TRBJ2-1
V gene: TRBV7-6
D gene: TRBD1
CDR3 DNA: TGTGCCAGCAGCTTAGTCGGAACCGGGACAGGTCCCTACAATGAGCAGTTCTTC
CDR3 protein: CASSLVGTGTGPYNEQFF

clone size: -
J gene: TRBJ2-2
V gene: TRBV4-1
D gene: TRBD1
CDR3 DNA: TGCGCCAGCAGCCATCGAACAGGGGGCATAGCCGGGGAGCTGTTTTTT
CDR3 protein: CASSHRTGGIAGELFF

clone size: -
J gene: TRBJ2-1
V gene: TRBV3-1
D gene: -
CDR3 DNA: TGTGCCAGCAGTACGAAGACCTACAATGAGCAGTTCTTC
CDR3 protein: CASSTKTYNEQFF